The clone carrying this T cell receptor beta chain turned up a few times. What it binds is not known. Study results and caveats: Tumor memory CD4+ T cell TCR gene usage was found to cluster with blood and lymph node memory CD4+ cells and with lymph node naive CD4+ cells.

The CDR3 has 14 amino acids. J lost 2 bases, V lost 4 bases, and 4 bases had no gene match. Semi-nested PCR with Nested Universal Primer A followed constant-region reverse priming of full-length variable regions. Using its own MiXCR run on the 5' RACE reads, TCRdb lists one record per CDR3 protein. The sample contains 45,000 to 70,000 distinct CDR3 sequences, around a quarter of which appear only once. The chain has TRBV12-3 or TRBV12-4 and TRBJ2-5; 7 nucleotides line up with TRBD2. Sequencing was performed on tumor-infiltrating memory CD4+ T cells sorted from the breast tumor. Noted subset: memory CD4+ T cells, CD4+CD45RO+CD25-. This receptor was obtained from a female donor with breast cancer. The CDR3 reads CASSSGLGQETQYF. Here the CDR3 DNA reads TGTGCCAGCAGTTCCGGACTAGGACAAGAGACCCAGTACTTC.